What follows are 9 T cell receptor beta chains derived from one specimen sequenced in a study of blood T cell repertoires in COVID-19. TCRdb keeps only in-frame clones here, not all; method: immunoSEQ multiplex PCR. The repertoire has 85,000 to 100,000 clones, roughly four fifths of them found once; the top ten carry roughly 4.8%. The sample comprised peripheral blood. These receptor sequences come from a man older than 75 with COVID-19, enrolled during active disease.

The chain recombines TRBV6-2 or TRBV6-3 with TRBJ1-1; D perhaps matches TRBD1 (6 bases). This CDR3 region has 14 residues. Germline CDR1 and CDR2: MNHEY and SVGEGT. Trimming shortened V by 5 bases and J by 5 bases, and 15 bases separated the two germline ends. The CDR3: CASSPLTQGTEAFF. CDR3 DNA sequence: TGTGCCAGCAGTCCGCTCACGCAGGGGACTGAAGCTTTCTTT.

This clone appeared a single time. V is TRBV7-9 and J is TRBJ1-2, with D uncertain. The CDR3 length is 15 residues. Trimming stripped 1 base from V and 0 bases from J, with 9 bases between. Per germline, CDR1 SEHNR and CDR2 FQNEAQ (reference sequence). CDR3 nucleotides: TGTGCCAGCAGCTTAGGAGGAGTTGCTAACTATGGCTACACCTTC. Protein sequence: CASSLGGVANYGYTF.

CDR3 in DNA: TGTGCCAGCAGCTCCCAGGTGGCTAATGAAAAACTGTTTTTT. Protein: CASSSQVANEKLFF. V and J are TRBV7-2 and TRBJ1-4; D remains unclear. Per germline, CDR1 SGHTA and CDR2 FQGNSA. The length of the CDR3 is 14 residues. Between the trimmed V and J ends, which lost 4 bases and 3 bases, there was a span of 9 bases. The full variable domain, in which reference TRBV7-2 and TRBJ1-4 provide the parts outside the CDR3, is GAGVSQSPSNKVTEKGKDVELRCDPISGHTALYWYRQSLGQGLEFLIYFQGNSAPDKSGLPSDRFSAERTGGSVSTLTIQRTQQEDSAVYLCASSSQVANEKLFFGSGTQLSVL.

The chain has TRBV7-9 and TRBJ2-7; D perhaps matches TRBD1 (6 bases). The CDR3 contains 13 residues. V lost 5 bases, J lost 12 bases, and 20 bases lay in between. Per germline, CDR1 SEHNR and CDR2 FQNEAQ (reference sequence). The CDR3 sequence: CASSPGPQLGGYF. The DNA for the CDR3 is TGTGCCAGCAGCCCCGGACCGCAGCTAGGGGGGTACTTC.

V usage is TRBV10-3 and J usage is TRBJ2-7; possibly TRBD1 for D (6 bases). Per the germline V gene, CDR1 is ENHRY and CDR2 is SYGVKD. Between the trimmed V and J ends, which lost 6 bases and 0 bases, there was a span of 9 bases. The CDR3 is 13 residues long. CDR3 coding DNA: TGTGCCATCAGACAGGGCGGCTCCTACGAGCAGTACTTC. Translating gives CAIRQGGSYEQYF.

V usage is TRBV14 and J usage is TRBJ2-2, with 8 bases aligning to TRBD2. Germline V gene sequence: CDR1 SGHDN, CDR2 FVKESK. The CDR3 covers 16 residues. V lost 2 bases and J lost 4; bases outside the gene matches: 6. The CDR3 loop reads CASSQRAGAGTGELFF. CDR3 in DNA: TGTGCCAGCAGCCAAAGAGCGGGAGCGGGCACCGGGGAGCTGTTTTTT.

V usage is TRBV7-2 and J usage is TRBJ2-7; perhaps TRBD1 as D (5 bases). The CDR3 covers 13 residues. CDR1 SGHTA and CDR2 FQGNSA come from the germline V gene. V was pared by 7 bases and J by 4 bases, with 14 bases between. DNA for the CDR3: TGTGCCAGCACTAAGGGGCGCGAATACGAGCAGTACTTC. Its translation is CASTKGREYEQYF.

The chain employs TRBV29-1 and TRBJ2-7, with TRBD1 matching over 9 bases. The V gene end was trimmed by 7 bases and the J gene end by 3 bases; junction bases not matched to a gene: 13. The V gene's germline CDR1 is SQVTM and CDR2 ANQGSEA. This CDR3 has 15 residues. CDR3 in amino acids: CSAEPRTGADYEQYF. CDR3 in DNA: TGCAGCGCCGAGCCTCGGACAGGGGCGGACTACGAGCAGTACTTC.

The sample holds a few counts of this clone. V is TRBV4-3 and J is TRBJ2-5; perhaps TRBD2 as D (6 bases). The CDR3 spans 13 residues. The germline V gene encodes CDR1 LGHNA and CDR2 YSLEER. The ends were cut back, 1 base at V and 5 bases at J, with 8 bases in the middle. The CDR3 DNA follows: TGCGCCAGCAGCCAAGGACTAGTGGAGACCCAGTACTTC. Amino acids: CASSQGLVETQYF.